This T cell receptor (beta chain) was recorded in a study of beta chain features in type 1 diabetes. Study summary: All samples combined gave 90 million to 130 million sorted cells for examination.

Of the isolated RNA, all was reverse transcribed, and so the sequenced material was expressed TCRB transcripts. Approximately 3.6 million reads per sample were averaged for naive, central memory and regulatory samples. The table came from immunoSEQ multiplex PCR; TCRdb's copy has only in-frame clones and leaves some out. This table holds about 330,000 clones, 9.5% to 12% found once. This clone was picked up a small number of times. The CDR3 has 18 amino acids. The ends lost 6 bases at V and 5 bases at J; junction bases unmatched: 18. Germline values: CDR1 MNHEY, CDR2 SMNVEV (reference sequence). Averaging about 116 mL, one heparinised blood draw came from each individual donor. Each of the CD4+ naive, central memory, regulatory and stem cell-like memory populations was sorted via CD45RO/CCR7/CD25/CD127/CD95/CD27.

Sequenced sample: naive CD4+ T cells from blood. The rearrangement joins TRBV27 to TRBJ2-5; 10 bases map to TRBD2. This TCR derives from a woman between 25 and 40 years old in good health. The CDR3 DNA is TGTGCCAGCAGGGGATTAGCGGGAGGAGTAGGAGTTAGTGAGACCCAGTACTTC. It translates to CASRGLAGGVGVSETQYF.